Below are 8 T cell receptor beta chains sequenced from a single sample in a study of blood T cell repertoires in COVID-19. Repertoires were generated with immunoSEQ multiplex PCR, while TCRdb's copy carries only in-frame clones and drops some. The sample lists around 130,000 clones; roughly four fifths were seen once. The specimen sequenced was PBMCs or T cells enriched from blood (not recorded which). These receptors were obtained from a woman aged 45-59 years with acute COVID-19.

The chain joins TRBV29-1 to TRBJ2-7, with 14 bases identical to TRBD2. The junction had 13 bases not matched to a gene; V was cut back by 5 bases and J by 4 bases. The germline CDR1 and CDR2 sequences are SQVTM and ANQGSEA. The CDR3 totals 17 residues. The CDR3 is CSVYVTSGRALKYEQYF. The CDR3 DNA sequence: TGCAGCGTTTACGTGACTAGCGGGAGGGCCCTTAAATACGAGCAGTACTTC.

The J gene is TRBJ2-5, the V gene TRBV11-2, with D tentatively TRBD2 (5 bases). The CDR3 is made up of 16 amino acids. V shed 0 bases and J shed 2 bases, with 13 bases lying between them. Germline CDR1 and CDR2: SGHAT and FQNNGV. The CDR3 DNA reads as TGTGCCAGCAGCTTAGATCGCGGGCTACCACAAGAGACCCAGTACTTC. This codes for CASSLDRGLPQETQYF.

The rearrangement uses TRBV10-1 and TRBJ2-1; 10 positions agree with TRBD2. The CDR3 has 15 residues. Germline V lookup: CDR1 WNHNN, CDR2 SYGVQD (reference sequence). J gave up 5 bases and V 8 bases, and 9 bases lay outside the gene matches. CDR3 loop: CASVSRTSGHNEQFF. The CDR3, as DNA: TGCGCCAGCGTTAGTCGGACTAGCGGCCACAATGAGCAGTTCTTC.

The chain combines TRBV19 with TRBJ2-6; possible D gene TRBD2, 6 bases. V was cut by 8 bases and J by 0 bases, with 20 bases left in between. CDR3 length: 18 amino acids. Germline values: CDR1 LNHDA, CDR2 SQIVND (reference sequence). CDR3 sequence: CASGGSVHSSSGANVLTF. As DNA, the CDR3 is TGTGCCAGTGGGGGGAGCGTGCATTCGAGCTCTGGGGCCAACGTCCTGACTTTC.

This chain connects TRBV18 to TRBJ2-7; a possible D gene is TRBD1 (5 bases). CDR3 size: 15 residues. V lost 3 bases, J lost 2 bases, and 14 bases lay in between. Germline V lookup: CDR1 KGHSH, CDR2 LQKENI. CDR3 amino acids: CASSPGSGRTYEQYF. CDR3 nucleotide sequence: TGTGCCAGCTCACCTGGGTCAGGGCGTACCTACGAGCAGTACTTC.

This chain connects TRBV19 to TRBJ2-3; 8 bases fit TRBD1. V gave up 2 bases and J gave up 4 bases; unmatched junction bases: 5. Per the germline V gene, CDR1 is LNHDA and CDR2 is SQIVND (reference sequence). This CDR3 has 15 amino acids. CDR3 protein: CASSISGGFADTQYF. The CDR3 coding sequence is TGTGCCAGTAGTATATCAGGGGGCTTTGCAGATACGCAGTATTTT.

The chain is built from TRBV6-5 and TRBJ2-2; 8 nucleotides align to TRBD1. J gave up 8 bases and V 0 bases, and 8 bases lay outside the gene matches. The germline V gene has CDR1 MNHEY and CDR2 SVGAGI. The CDR3 contains 16 residues. The CDR3 sequence: CASSYSLDRAEGELFF. CDR3 DNA: TGTGCCAGCAGTTACTCCTTGGACAGGGCTGAGGGGGAGCTGTTTTTT.

The V gene is TRBV10-3, the J gene TRBJ1-2; 9 bases line up with TRBD1. The CDR3 extends over 15 amino acids. Germline V CDR1 and CDR2: ENHRY, SYGVKD. The trim removed 4 bases at V and 7 bases at J, leaving 10 bases unmatched. The CDR3 loop reads CAISAPGQGIAGYTF. The CDR3 nucleotides read TGTGCCATCAGTGCCCCGGGACAGGGAATCGCTGGCTACACCTTC.